The TCR beta chain described here comes from a study of tumor-infiltrating lymphocytes in primary liver carcinoma. Study results and caveats: Blood had a significantly lower top-250-clone fraction than tumors did (p = 0.039). Tumor region pairs shared more overlap than did tumor-adjacent and tumor-blood pairs.

Points on this clonotype: Its specificity is not known.

The CDR3 is 15 residues long. Losses at the gene ends were 4 bases for V and 7 bases for J; bases not matched to a gene: 12. The germline gives CDR1 SGHDT, CDR2 YYEEEE. From about 19-30 mg of unsorted bulk tissue, DNA and RNA were co-extracted together. Cases comprised patients with primary liver carcinoma who received surgical resection. A primer matching the constant region was used to make TCR beta cDNA from approximately 0.55 ug of total RNA. The TCR beta library was amplified through three nested multiplex PCR rounds in a modified ARM-PCR procedure. TRBV1-TRBV30 forward primers and a C-beta reverse primer were used in the first two PCR rounds, which each ran for 10 cycles. Each CDR3 protein is one row after TCRdb ran MiXCR on the multiplex PCR reads. The sample consists of tens of thousands of distinct CDR3 sequences, roughly 73% of them appearing once.

This sequence originates from a man aged 35 to 55 with primary liver carcinoma and hepatitis B virus infection. The V call is TRBV5-6, the J call TRBJ2-3; 7 bases fit TRBD1. The specimen sequenced was tumor-adjacent normal liver tissue. The CDR3 bases are TGTGCCAGCAGCCCGGAGGCAGGGGGACCACATACGCAGTATTTT. Encoded protein: CASSPEAGGPHTQYF.